This T cell receptor (beta chain) is from a study of blood T cell repertoires in COVID-19. Across the whole study: Samples taken during acute and convalescent COVID-19 were collected in the United States, Italy and Spain. PBMCs, B-cell-depleted T cells, or T cells were the source of the cDNA or gDNA that made up the material.

The data were produced by immunoSEQ multiplex PCR, yet TCRdb's version contains in-frame clones alone and is incomplete. The table lists around 26,000 clones, roughly 84% of them singletons. In this sample, this clone turned up a few times. The CDR3 sequence is 13 residues long. The ends lost 5 bases at V and 9 bases at J; junction bases unmatched: 4. Germline V gene lookup returns CDR1 KGHDR and CDR2 SFDVKD. The chain combines TRBV24-1 with TRBJ2-1, with TRBD2 identical over 9 bases. Material for sequencing was peripheral blood. The origin of this receptor is a human donor in a cohort sampled during active COVID-19. CDR3 bases: TGTGCCACCAGTGGCGGGGGGGCCATTGAGCAGTTCTTC. It translates to CATSGGGAIEQFF.